The clone carrying this T cell receptor beta chain has a count of ten or more. Its antigen remains unidentified. Trimming took 2 bases from V and 9 from J; bases not matched to a gene: 6. In germline, CDR1 is SGHRS, CDR2 YFSETQ. CDR3 length: 15 residues. Genomic DNA (from each subset) was split evenly across several immunoSEQ plates. Ten immunoSEQ deep assay plates were used by the authors to sequence unsorted PBMC DNA. Using immunoSEQ multiplex PCR, the repertoire was profiled, and TCRdb retains in-frame clones only, with some absent. This table holds approximately 460,000 clones, about 74% found once. These data are taken from a study of shared clonotypes between healthy human individuals. Regarding the study as a whole: Sampling covered nothing but blood. Tissue TCR repertoires likely differ from those found in blood.

Source material: PBMCs. This clonotype was obtained from a woman between 35 and 50 years old in good health. Some clones in this sample may be carry-over from other donors' samples. The chain has TRBV5-1 and TRBJ2-1; 12 bases are shared with TRBD1. The CDR3 is CASSFRDRGQGEQFF. For the CDR3, the DNA is TGCGCCAGCAGCTTCCGGGACAGGGGGCAGGGTGAGCAGTTCTTC.